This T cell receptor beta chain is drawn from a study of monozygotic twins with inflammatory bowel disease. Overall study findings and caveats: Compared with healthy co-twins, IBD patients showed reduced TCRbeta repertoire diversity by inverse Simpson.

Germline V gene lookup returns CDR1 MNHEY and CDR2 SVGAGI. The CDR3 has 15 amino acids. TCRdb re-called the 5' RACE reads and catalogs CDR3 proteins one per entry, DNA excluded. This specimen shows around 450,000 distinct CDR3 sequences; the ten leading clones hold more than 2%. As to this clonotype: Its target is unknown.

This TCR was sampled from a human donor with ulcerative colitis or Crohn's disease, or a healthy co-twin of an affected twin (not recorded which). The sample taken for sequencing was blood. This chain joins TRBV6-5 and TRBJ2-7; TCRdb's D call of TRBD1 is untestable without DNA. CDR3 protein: CASSFGTETSYEQYF.